What follows describes a single T cell receptor beta chain. No antigen is known for it. Trimming left V 3 bases short and J 1 base short, with 12 bases between. CDR1 and CDR2 from the germline V gene are SGHRS and YFSETQ. CDR3 length: 15 residues. These data belong to a study of beta chain features in type 1 diabetes. Background on the study: Investigators examined 107,917,701 sorted cells across all samples.

Every isolated RNA sample was fully reverse transcribed, so sequencing captured expressed TCRB transcripts. Naive, central memory and regulatory T cell samples produced a mean of approximately 3.6 million reads. The repertoire was sequenced with immunoSEQ multiplex PCR; TCRdb's copy has only in-frame clones and lacks some. The repertoire holds some 63,000 clones, 59% seen once, with over 2% in the top ten. Study-level points and caveats: The analysis here could not establish whether HLA type shapes TCRB rearrangement.

The sample comprised Tregs from blood. This clonotype was sampled from a woman under 30 in good health. This rearrangement joins TRBV5-1 to TRBJ2-3, with D possibly TRBD1 on 6 matching bases. The CDR3 loop is CASSWGHGGTDTQYF. The CDR3, as DNA: TGCGCCAGCAGCTGGGGACATGGGGGCACAGATACGCAGTATTTT.